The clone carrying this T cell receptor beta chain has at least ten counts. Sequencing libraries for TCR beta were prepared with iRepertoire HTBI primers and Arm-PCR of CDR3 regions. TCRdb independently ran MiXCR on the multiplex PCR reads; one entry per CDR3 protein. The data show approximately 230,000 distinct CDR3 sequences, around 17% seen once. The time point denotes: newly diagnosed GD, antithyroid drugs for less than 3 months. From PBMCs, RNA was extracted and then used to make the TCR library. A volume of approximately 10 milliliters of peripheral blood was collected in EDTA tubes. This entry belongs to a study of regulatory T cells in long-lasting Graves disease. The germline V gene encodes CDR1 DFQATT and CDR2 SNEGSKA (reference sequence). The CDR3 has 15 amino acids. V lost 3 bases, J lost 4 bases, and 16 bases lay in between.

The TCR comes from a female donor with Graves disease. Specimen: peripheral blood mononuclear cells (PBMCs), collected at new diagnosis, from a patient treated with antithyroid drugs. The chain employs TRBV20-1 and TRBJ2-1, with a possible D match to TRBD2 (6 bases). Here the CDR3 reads CSASGREEGYNEQFF. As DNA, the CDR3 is TGCAGTGCTAGTGGTAGGGAGGAGGGGTACAATGAGCAGTTCTTC.